This T cell receptor beta chain was found in a study of cytomegalovirus exposure and HLA in healthy donors. PCR primers comprised 60 Vbeta and 13 Jbeta primers. TCRdb's table, derived via immunoSEQ multiplex PCR, lists solely in-frame clones and lacks some. This listing includes tens of thousands of clones. Comment on this clone: Its antigen is unknown.

Germline CDR1 SQVTM, CDR2 ANQGSEA. The CDR3 sequence is 13 residues long. Germline trimming cut 7 bases from V and 3 bases from J; bases unmatched to any gene: 8. General observations from the study: In a later analysis, several top co-occurrence clusters appeared linked to parvovirus B19, influenza, CMV and Epstein-Barr virus.

The sequencing sample was made of PBMCs. The chain is built from TRBV29-1 and TRBJ1-1; 7 bases fit TRBD1. The TCR comes from a man between 45 and 60 years old in good health and CMV-seronegative. The CDR3 DNA follows: TGCAGCGCCATTGGACAGGTAGACACTGAAGCTTTCTTT. This gives the protein CSAIGQVDTEAFF.